What follows are 27 T cell receptor beta chains derived from one specimen sequenced in a study. TCRdb called the 5' RACE reads again in MiXCR, with one record for every CDR3 protein. The table has tens of thousands of distinct CDR3 sequences, 30% seen once; the top ten hold approximately 4.1%. The material sequenced was tumor-infiltrating memory CD4+ T cells sorted from the breast tumor. Stated subset: memory CD4+ T cells, CD4+CD45RO+CD25-. The source of these receptors is a female donor with breast cancer.

In this sample, this clonotype turned up a few times. The chain is built from TRBV6-1 and TRBJ2-3; D is ambiguous. V dropped 3 bases and J dropped 2 bases, with 6 bases sitting between them. The germline V gene has CDR1 MNHNS and CDR2 SASEGT. This CDR3 comprises 13 residues. CDR3 nucleotides: TGTGCCAGCAGTGACATGGCCACAGATACGCAGTATTTT. Protein: CASSDMATDTQYF.

This clonotype was found many times. The genes are TRBV6-5 and TRBJ2-1; 14 bases are a match to TRBD2. Per germline, CDR1 MNHEY and CDR2 SVGAGI. The CDR3 covers 13 residues. V trimming: 7 bases; J trimming: 11 bases; junction bases outside the gene matches: 4. CDR3 DNA: TGTGCCAGCACGACTAGCGGGAGGGAGAAGCAGTTCTTC. Residues: CASTTSGREKQFF.

This chain connects TRBV11-2 to TRBJ2-1; D is unresolved. Germline CDR1 is SGHAT and CDR2 is FQNNGV. Trimming removed 1 base at V and 4 bases at J, with 8 bases between. CDR3 length equals 14 residues. CDR3 DNA: TGTGCCAGCAGCTTAGGGGCGGATTACAATGAGCAGTTCTTC. Translated: CASSLGADYNEQFF.

This clonotype was seen a few times. V usage is TRBV20-1 and J usage is TRBJ1-1, with D uncertain. Germline lookup yields CDR1 DFQATT and CDR2 SNEGSKA (reference sequence). The V and J ends lost 0 bases and 1 base respectively, with 12 bases between them. The CDR3 extends over 15 amino acids. The CDR3 region has the DNA TGCAGTGCTAGAGATCGTCGACACCCGAACACTGAAGCTTTCTTT. As protein: CSARDRRHPNTEAFF.

This clonotype was detected a few times. V usage is TRBV7-3 and J usage is TRBJ1-1; D may be TRBD1 (6 bases). Germline loops: CDR1 SGHTA, CDR2 FQGTGA. Trimming left V 4 bases short and J 4 bases short, with 10 bases between. The CDR3 has 13 residues. The chain's CDR3 is CASSSARGTEAFF. The CDR3 bases are TGTGCCAGCAGCTCGGCCAGGGGCACTGAAGCTTTCTTT.

J is TRBJ1-1 and V is TRBV6-1, with no clear D. The CDR3 has 13 amino acids. Looked up from germline, CDR1 is MNHNS and CDR2 is SASEGT. Deletions cut 4 bases from V and 1 base from J, with 7 bases between. This chain's CDR3 is CASSGAENTEAFF. The CDR3 bases are TGTGCCAGCAGTGGGGCGGAGAACACTGAAGCTTTCTTT.

The chain carries TRBV4-1 and TRBJ1-4, with a weak D call TRBD1 (5 bases). The V end was cut by 5 bases, the J end by 10 bases, with 23 bases between. CDR3 length: 16 residues. Germline V gene data show CDR1 as MGHRA and CDR2 as YSYEKL. DNA for the CDR3: TGCGCCAGCAGCGACCAATCCGGGACGGAGATCGGAAAACTGTTTTTT. Its translation is CASSDQSGTEIGKLFF.

In this sample, this clonotype turned up many times. The V and J genes are TRBV2 and TRBJ2-7, with 7 bases matching TRBD1. CDR3 length: 13 amino acids. Germline CDR1 and CDR2: SNHLY and FYNNEI. The J segment lost 3 bases and the V segment lost 4 bases, leaving 3 bases of the junction unmatched. CDR3 residues: CASSGGTVYEQYF. As DNA, the CDR3 is TGTGCCAGCAGTGGTGGGACAGTCTACGAGCAGTACTTC.

The chain recombines TRBV27 with TRBJ1-4, with D uncertain. Trimming stripped 3 bases from V and 0 bases from J, with 5 bases between. CDR3 length equals 14 residues. CDR1 and CDR2 from the germline V gene are MNHEY and SMNVEV (reference sequence). In DNA form, the CDR3 reads TGTGCCAGCAGTTTGTATGCAACTAATGAAAAACTGTTTTTT. Protein: CASSLYATNEKLFF.

The V and J genes are TRBV4-2 and TRBJ2-7; 14 bases line up with TRBD2. J was trimmed by 4 bases and V by 0 bases; bases with no gene match: 5. Germline assignment: CDR1 LGHNA and CDR2 YNFKEQ. CDR3 size: 17 residues. The CDR3 DNA reads as TGTGCCAGCAGCCAAGATTTCGGACTAGCGGGAGGATACGAGCAGTACTTC. It is translated as CASSQDFGLAGGYEQYF.

The CDR3, as DNA: TGCAGCGTTGGACTAGCGGGAGGGCAAGAGACCCAGTACTTC. The encoded protein is CSVGLAGGQETQYF. J is TRBJ2-5 and V is TRBV29-1, with TRBD2 matching 14 bases. The ends lost 4 bases at V and 2 bases at J; junction bases unmatched: 0. This CDR3 region has 14 residues. The germline CDR1 and CDR2 sequences are SQVTM and ANQGSEA.

The gene calls are TRBV12-3 or TRBV12-4 and TRBJ2-3, with 9 bases matching TRBD2. This CDR3 contains 16 residues. V shed 5 bases and J 0 bases; nucleotides not matched to a gene: 6. CDR3 nucleotides: TGTGCCAGCAGTCCCCAGACTAGCGGTAGCACAGATACGCAGTATTTT. Amino acids: CASSPQTSGSTDTQYF.

This clonotype was counted only a few times. This chain links TRBV3-1 with TRBJ2-2; D is uncertain. The CDR3 runs 14 residues. CDR1 is LGHDT and CDR2 is YNNKEL in the germline V gene (reference sequence). V was shortened by 0 bases and J by 5 bases, with 7 bases between the two germline ends. CDR3 region: CASSQDWSTGELFF. The CDR3 DNA follows: TGTGCCAGCAGCCAAGACTGGAGTACCGGGGAGCTGTTTTTT.

This clonotype was observed a few times. The chain has TRBV10-1 and TRBJ2-3; 10 nucleotides line up with TRBD1. Germline values: CDR1 WNHNN, CDR2 SYGVQD (reference sequence). After removal of 5 bases from V and 0 bases from J, the junction contained 8 bases not matched to a gene. There are 17 residues in the CDR3. The CDR3 loop reads CASSSGQGVYSTDTQYF. CDR3 bases: TGCGCCAGCAGTAGCGGACAGGGGGTTTATAGCACAGATACGCAGTATTTT.

This clonotype was recorded at least ten times. This chain connects TRBV10-3 to TRBJ2-5; the D is unclear. The CDR3 contains 13 residues. CDR1 and CDR2 (germline): ENHRY, SYGVKD. V lost 4 bases, J lost 1 base, and 7 bases lay in between. The CDR3 DNA sequence: TGTGCCATCAGTGGGCCTCGCCAAGAGACCCAGTACTTC. This translates into CAISGPRQETQYF.

The chain has TRBV5-6 and TRBJ2-3, with TRBD2 identical over 13 bases. This CDR3 has 18 amino acids. Germline V lookup: CDR1 SGHDT, CDR2 YYEEEE. With V trimmed by 2 bases and J by 6 bases, 12 bases remained unmatched. The CDR3 DNA is TGTGCCAGCAGCTTACCCCGACTAGCGGGGGGACCTGTCGATACGCAGTATTTT. This sequence encodes CASSLPRLAGGPVDTQYF.

The chain has TRBV29-1 and TRBJ1-4; D remains ambiguous. Looked up from germline, CDR1 is SQVTM and CDR2 is ANQGSEA. The CDR3 runs 13 residues. The V and J ends lost 4 bases and 8 bases respectively, with 14 bases between them. CDR3 in DNA: TGCAGCGTTGCGTGGAGGGAAGGAGAAAAACTGTTTTTT. Its protein product is CSVAWREGEKLFF.

In its sample, this clonotype was seen a few times. The CDR3 DNA follows: TGTGCCAGCAGCCCCCGGACCTCCTACGAGCAGTACTTC. It is translated as CASSPRTSYEQYF. V gene TRBV4-2 combines with J gene TRBJ2-7; no clear D gene. From germline, CDR1 is LGHNA and CDR2 YNFKEQ. The CDR3 contains 13 residues. V lost 4 bases to trimming and J lost 0 bases, with 7 bases between them.

This clonotype was counted at least ten times. The rearrangement joins TRBV9 to TRBJ2-7; D is ambiguous. Deletions cut 4 bases from V and 3 bases from J, with 11 bases between. In germline, CDR1 is SGDLS, CDR2 YYNGEE. This CDR3 is 13 amino acids long. As DNA, the CDR3 is TGTGCCAGCAGCCCAAGAGATAGCTACGAGCAGTACTTC. The encoded protein is CASSPRDSYEQYF.

This clonotype was detected only a few times. CDR3 region: CASSLADSGANVLTF. CDR3 nucleotide sequence: TGCGCCAGCAGCTTGGCAGACTCTGGGGCCAACGTCCTGACTTTC. J is TRBJ2-6 and V is TRBV5-1; no clear D. This CDR3 region has 15 residues. From germline, CDR1 is SGHRS and CDR2 YFSETQ. V was clipped by 0 bases and J by 0 bases, with 4 bases between them.

This clonotype was counted many times. CDR3 protein: CASSSSGSQVDIQYF. As DNA, the CDR3 is TGTGCCAGCAGTTCGAGCGGGAGCCAGGTAGACATTCAGTACTTC. The chain couples TRBV6-5 to TRBJ2-4; TRBD2 agrees at 8 bases. The V gene end was trimmed by 4 bases and the J gene end by 8 bases; junction bases not matched to a gene: 10. Germline V gene data show CDR1 as MNHEY and CDR2 as SVGAGI. The CDR3 consists of 15 residues.

V gene TRBV6-1 combines with J gene TRBJ1-5; 9 positions agree with TRBD1. CDR1 is MNHNS and CDR2 is SASEGT in the germline V gene. The CDR3 loop spans 18 amino acids. The V and J ends lost 0 bases and 0 bases, in that order; junction bases with no gene match: 6. The CDR3 reads CASSEAQGAAYSNQPQHF. The CDR3 nucleotides are TGTGCCAGCAGTGAAGCACAGGGGGCGGCCTATAGCAATCAGCCCCAGCATTTT.

The CDR3 sequence is CASSQDQKGYGYTF. CDR3 bases: TGCGCCAGCAGCCAAGACCAGAAAGGGTATGGCTACACCTTC. The gene calls are TRBV4-1 and TRBJ1-2; D gene unclear. CDR3 length: 14 residues. CDR1 is MGHRA and CDR2 is YSYEKL in the germline V gene. The ends were cut back, 0 bases at V and 5 bases at J, with 10 bases in the middle.

In its sample, this clonotype was seen many times. This chain connects TRBV28 to TRBJ2-3; 11 bases align to TRBD2. The V segment lost 6 bases and the J segment 1 base; nucleotides outside the gene matches: 3. The germline V gene has CDR1 MDHEN and CDR2 SYDVKM. This CDR3 contains 15 residues. CDR3 sequence: CASSQLAGGTDTQYF. CDR3 sequence (DNA): TGTGCCAGCAGCCAACTAGCGGGAGGCACAGATACGCAGTATTTT.

This chain joins TRBV5-1 and TRBJ2-2, with D possibly TRBD2 on 6 matching bases. The CDR3 sequence is 15 residues long. The V end lost 4 bases, the J end lost 0 bases, and 10 bases lay between the germline ends. Germline V gene data show CDR1 as SGHRS and CDR2 as YFSETQ. The CDR3 DNA is TGCGCCAGCAGCCGGGAGTCTGCGAACACCGGGGAGCTGTTTTTT. Amino acid sequence: CASSRESANTGELFF.

This chain links TRBV7-2 with TRBJ1-1, with a weak D call TRBD1 (5 bases). With 5 bases removed from V and 7 bases from J, the gap between germline ends came to 14 bases. The CDR3 runs to 13 residues. Germline lookup yields CDR1 SGHTA and CDR2 FQGNSA. The CDR3 sequence: CASSIFDGGEAFF. For the CDR3, the DNA is TGTGCCAGCAGCATCTTCGACGGGGGTGAAGCTTTCTTT. The whole variable domain, filled in from reference TRBV7-2 and TRBJ1-1, reads GAGVSQSPSNKVTEKGKDVELRCDPISGHTALYWYRQSLGQGLEFLIYFQGNSAPDKSGLPSDRFSAERTGGSVSTLTIQRTQQEDSAVYLCASSIFDGGEAFFGQGTRLTVV.

In its sample, this clonotype was seen a few times. V is TRBV6-5 and J is TRBJ1-2; 12 positions match TRBD1. J gave up 2 bases and V 6 bases, and 4 bases lay outside the gene matches. CDR3 length: 15 residues. The germline V gene has CDR1 MNHEY and CDR2 SVGAGI. The CDR3 DNA reads TGTGCCAGCAGGAGGGACAGGGGGCTGAACTATGGCTACACCTTC. It specifies CASRRDRGLNYGYTF.